The 2 T cell receptor beta chains reported below all come from one sample, sequenced in a study of blood T cells in healthy people across ages. Together with a sample-barcoded 5' primer, a J-beta primer mix was included in a second PCR lasting about 6 to 11 cycles. TCRdb reprocessed the 5' RACE reads with MiXCR, giving one entry per CDR3 protein. Altogether some 1,000,000 distinct CDR3 sequences are present, 20% to 25% being singletons, with the ten largest covering less than 0.75%. These same data were also listed under a study on T cells of mothers and their children.

Specimen: blood. Source of these receptors: a girl under 10 years old in good health.

This chain uses TRBV25-1 with TRBJ1-2, with D perhaps TRBD1 (6 bases). The ends were cut back, 6 bases at V and 2 bases at J, with 7 bases in the middle. The CDR3 consists of 12 residues. The germline gives CDR1 MGHDK, CDR2 SYGVNS. The CDR3 DNA follows: TGTGCCAGCAGGCAGGGGAACTATGGCTACACCTTC. Protein: CASRQGNYGYTF.

This clonotype was detected only a few times. The rearrangement links TRBV20-1 to TRBJ2-1, with unresolved D. V was shortened by 0 bases and J by 0 bases, with 12 bases between the two germline ends. Looked up from germline, CDR1 is DFQATT and CDR2 is SNEGSKA (reference sequence). The CDR3 extends over 16 amino acids. In nucleotides, the CDR3 is TGCAGTGCTAGAGATGGTGGCTCTGTCTCCTACAATGAGCAGTTCTTC. It specifies CSARDGGSVSYNEQFF.